This T cell receptor (beta chain) emerged from a study of T cell responses to AZD1222 COVID-19 vaccine. CDR3 length: 12 amino acids. In germline, CDR1 is MNHEY, CDR2 SVGAGI. Trimming took off 6 bases at V and 7 bases at J, with 10 bases between the two ends. TCRdb keeps only in-frame clones here, not all; method: immunoSEQ multiplex PCR. The table lists 60,000 to 75,000 clones, about four fifths of them singletons. Study-wide results and caveats: No day 14 peak samples; only post-peak repertoires were characterized.

For this clone: Its target is unknown.

The chain carries TRBV6-5 and TRBJ2-1; unclear D gene. Sequenced material: peripheral blood, taken 28 days after the second AZD1222 dose. This TCR was sampled from an adult who received the AZD1222 COVID-19 vaccine. The DNA for the CDR3 is TGTGCCAGCAGCCCGGCACGGAATGAGCAGTTCTTC. Translated, it gives CASSPARNEQFF.